This TCR beta chain came from a study of metastatic and nonmetastatic thyroid tumors. The overall study: Repertoires from blood and tumor or nodule tissue of malignant and benign thyroid patients were compared. Study-wide results and limits: According to reports, the diversity of TCR beta was significantly higher in malignant thyroid tumors than in benign nodules, and this held in both blood and tumor samples.

All patients reached thyroid surgery having received no treatment beforehand. A note on this clone: Its antigen is undetermined.

Germline CDR1 is MNHNS and CDR2 is SASEGT. The trim removed 6 bases at V and 6 bases at J, leaving 13 bases unmatched. This CDR3 has 15 amino acids. Using MiXCR, TCRdb re-called clones from the PCR reads. The sample includes approximately 16,000 clones, roughly 32% of them seen just once. The sequenced sample consisted of tumor tissue. V is TRBV6-1 and J is TRBJ2-7; 8 bases match TRBD2. The receptor was isolated from a female donor with papillary thyroid cancer or a benign thyroid nodule (not recorded which). Some clones in this sample may be carry-over from other donors' samples. This CDR3 reads CASRDPGLESSEQYF. The CDR3 DNA reads as TGTGCCAGCAGGGATCCGGGACTAGAATCGTCCGAGCAGTACTTC.